These T cell receptor beta chains were read from a single sample in a study of radiation and T cells in renal cell carcinoma. Here immunoSEQ multiplex PCR was the method, and the copy in TCRdb shows in-frame clones only, minus some. Among approximately 140,000 clones listed, approximately 87% were seen once. The sequencing here drew on blood, taken from a patient whose treatment included radiotherapy and nephrectomy. These receptors originate from a woman aged 50 to 60 with renal cell carcinoma. Both conserved end residues are part of each CDR3. The order of the fields is J gene, clone size, D gene, V gene, CDR3 DNA, CDR3 protein. D genes are given only for firm matches. Clone sizes are given selectively: once, few, many, or a class where the clone is expanded.

J gene: TRBJ1-1
clone size: once
D gene: TRBD1
V gene: TRBV6-4
CDR3 DNA: TGTGCCAGCAGTGATTTTGAGACAGGGTATTTTTTCGACACTGAAGCTTTCTTT
CDR3 protein: CASSDFETGYFFDTEAFF

J gene: TRBJ1-1
clone size: -
D gene: -
V gene: TRBV7-2
CDR3 DNA: TGTGCCAGCAGCTTAATGACACCGGGAGCCGGAACTGAAGCTTTCTTT
CDR3 protein: CASSLMTPGAGTEAFF

J gene: TRBJ2-5
clone size: -
D gene: TRBD2
V gene: TRBV10-1
CDR3 DNA: TGCGCCAGCAGTGCTAGCGGGGTCGCCGAGACCCAGTACTTC
CDR3 protein: CASSASGVAETQYF

J gene: TRBJ2-7
clone size: -
D gene: -
V gene: TRBV5-1
CDR3 DNA: TGCGCCAGCAGCCCCAGGTATTCAGGGGTCTACGAGCAGTACTTC
CDR3 protein: CASSPRYSGVYEQYF

J gene: TRBJ2-4
clone size: -
D gene: TRBD2
V gene: TRBV7-9
CDR3 DNA: TGTGCCAGCAGCGAAAGCGGGGGGGCCCCAGCCAAAAACATTCAGTACTTC
CDR3 protein: CASSESGGAPAKNIQYF

J gene: TRBJ2-3
clone size: -
D gene: TRBD2
V gene: TRBV10-3
CDR3 DNA: TGTGCCATCAGTTCTGCGGGAGAGGCAGATACGCAGTATTTT
CDR3 protein: CAISSAGEADTQYF

J gene: TRBJ2-7
clone size: -
D gene: TRBD1
V gene: TRBV6-5
CDR3 DNA: TGTGCCAGCAGTCCAACGGGACAGGGCTACGAGCAGTACTTC
CDR3 protein: CASSPTGQGYEQYF

J gene: TRBJ1-5
clone size: few
D gene: -
V gene: TRBV27
CDR3 DNA: TGTGCCAGTCGTATAGGGGATCAGCCCCAGCATTTT
CDR3 protein: CASRIGDQPQHF

J gene: TRBJ2-6
clone size: -
D gene: -
V gene: TRBV18
CDR3 DNA: TGTGCCAGCTCACCCGGGGCTGGGGCCAACGTCCTGACTTTC
CDR3 protein: CASSPGAGANVLTF

J gene: TRBJ2-7
clone size: -
D gene: TRBD1
V gene: TRBV5-1
CDR3 DNA: TGCGCCAGCAGCCTTGGGACAGGAGGCGAGCAGTACTTC
CDR3 protein: CASSLGTGGEQYF

J gene: TRBJ1-6
clone size: once
D gene: TRBD1
V gene: TRBV15
CDR3 DNA: TGTGCCACCAGAAGTGGACAGGGGGCCCAGAATTCACCCCTCCACTTT
CDR3 protein: CATRSGQGAQNSPLHF

J gene: TRBJ2-7
clone size: -
D gene: -
V gene: TRBV19
CDR3 DNA: TGTGCCAGTAGTACGAAGACTAGAGGGGAGCAGTACTTC
CDR3 protein: CASSTKTRGEQYF

J gene: TRBJ1-2
clone size: -
D gene: -
V gene: TRBV7-8
CDR3 DNA: TGTGCCAGCAGCGCCGGTGAGGGCGGCTATGGCTACACCTTC
CDR3 protein: CASSAGEGGYGYTF

J gene: TRBJ1-2
clone size: -
D gene: -
V gene: TRBV19
CDR3 DNA: TGTGCCAGTATCCTAGGGGGACTCGATGGCTACACCTTC
CDR3 protein: CASILGGLDGYTF

J gene: TRBJ2-7
clone size: -
D gene: -
V gene: TRBV5-1
CDR3 DNA: TGCGCCAGCAGCTTGGCCGCGGGGGCAGACTCCTACGAGCAGTACTTC
CDR3 protein: CASSLAAGADSYEQYF

J gene: TRBJ2-7
clone size: -
D gene: TRBD1
V gene: TRBV5-1
CDR3 DNA: TGCGCCAGCAGCTTGGTCGGGACAGGGGCCACCTACGAGCAGTACTTC
CDR3 protein: CASSLVGTGATYEQYF

J gene: TRBJ2-5
clone size: -
D gene: -
V gene: TRBV7-2
CDR3 DNA: TGTGCCAGCAGCTTATGGGAGACCCAGTACTTC
CDR3 protein: CASSLWETQYF

J gene: TRBJ1-5
clone size: -
D gene: -
V gene: TRBV5-1
CDR3 DNA: TGCGCCAGCCGAGACGGGGAGGGTCAGCCCCAGCATTTT
CDR3 protein: CASRDGEGQPQHF